This TCR beta chain was recovered during a study of T cells in Graves' hyperthyroidism and ophthalmopathy. Study details: Peripheral blood was acquired at first diagnosis, ahead of any therapy whatsoever.

From germline, CDR1 is MNHEY and CDR2 SVGAGI. Deletions cut 7 bases from V and 2 bases from J, with 14 bases between. This CDR3 is 14 amino acids long. There are a few counts of this clonotype. Diagnosis of hyperthyroidism was new in patients aged 18 to 65, and its duration was under 2 months. Uncontrolled infection, other autoimmune disease, pregnancy or lactation disqualified patients from enrolment. Orbital computed tomography and thyroid ultrasound, together with serum TRAb and thyroxine and clinical symptoms, were used for diagnoses. RNA transcripts provided the source from which TCR beta CDR3 regions were amplified. During a first-round RT-PCR of the TCR CDR3, the HTBI primer set was used. TCRdb passed the multiplex PCR reads through MiXCR, listing each CDR3 protein once. This table holds around 800,000 distinct CDR3 sequences, more than 30% found once.

The source is a man between 18 and 35 years old with Graves' hyperthyroidism. Sequenced material: blood. The rearrangement links TRBV6-5 to TRBJ2-5, with D maybe TRBD1 (5 bases). Here the CDR3 DNA reads TGTGCCAGCAATCCTACAGGAAATCAAGAGACCCAGTACTTC. Translated, it gives CASNPTGNQETQYF.